This T cell receptor beta chain stems from a study of T cell responses to AZD1222 COVID-19 vaccine. The ends were cut back, 4 bases at V and 1 base at J, with 9 bases in the middle. The CDR3 runs to 14 residues. Germline V gene lookup returns CDR1 MNHEY and CDR2 SVGEGT. Sequenced by immunoSEQ multiplex PCR; TCRdb stores in-frame clones only, minus some. The profile shows 130,000 to 150,000 clones, roughly 90% of them singletons. Here the sequenced sample was peripheral blood, taken on day 0 of AZD1222 vaccination. The source is an adult in good health. The rearrangement uses TRBV6-2 or TRBV6-3 and TRBJ2-3; tentatively, D is TRBD2 (6 bases). In DNA, the CDR3 is TGTGCCAGCAGTTTTGGCGGGGGCACAGATACGCAGTATTTT. Protein: CASSFGGGTDTQYF.